This T cell receptor (beta chain) was documented in a study of OX40 agonist ivuxolimab in advanced cancers. Measured with immunoSEQ multiplex PCR; TCRdb has only the in-frame clones, and not every one. The table shows 65,000 to 70,000 clones, with roughly 87% occurring only once. Germline assignment: CDR1 MNHEY and CDR2 SVGAGI. CDR3 size: 12 residues. V shed 10 bases and J shed 7 bases, with 16 bases lying between them. This clone is a singleton in its sample. Cycle 7 day 1, cycle 4 day 1, and baseline were the timepoints at which blood was sampled. The sample here was CD4+ or CD8+ T cells sorted from blood, taken in a trial of the OX40 agonist ivuxolimab. This receptor was identified in an adult with an advanced solid tumor such as melanoma, head and neck, liver or kidney cancer. The J gene is TRBJ1-2, the V gene TRBV6-5; D call uncertain. CDR3 sequence reads: CATARGVGGYTF. The DNA of the CDR3 is TGTGCCACCGCACGTGGGGTGGGTGGCTACACCTTC.